The 6 T cell receptor beta chains below come from one sample, sequenced in a study of CD8+CD57+ T cells in acquired aplastic anemia. In patients chosen for sequencing, flow cytometry had shown CD8+CD57+ cell expansion. Genomic DNA, serving as template, underwent TCR beta VDJ and CDR3 profiling. TCRdb processed the reads anew with MiXCR; each CDR3 protein has one entry. The sample records 150,000 to 200,000 distinct CDR3 sequences, 40% to 60% being singletons. What was sequenced was sorted CD4+, CD8+, or CD8+CD57+ T cells (not recorded which) from PBMCs. These receptors were collected from a human donor with aplastic anemia.

This clonotype occurred a few times. V gene TRBV24-1 combines with J gene TRBJ2-5; 7 bases agree with TRBD1. Germline loops: CDR1 KGHDR, CDR2 SFDVKD. Trimming took 0 bases from V and 2 from J; bases not matched to a gene: 2. The CDR3 extends over 15 amino acids. CDR3: CATSDLQQGQETQYF. CDR3 bases: TGTGCCACCAGTGATTTGCAACAGGGGCAAGAGACCCAGTACTTC.

The chain carries TRBV20-1 and TRBJ1-6, with 9 positions matching TRBD1. The V gene's germline CDR1 is DFQATT and CDR2 SNEGSKA (reference sequence). With V trimmed by 1 base and J by 9 bases, 7 bases remained unmatched. CDR3 length: 15 residues. CDR3 protein: CSARGPTGGGSPLHF. The CDR3 coding sequence is TGCAGTGCTAGAGGTCCGACAGGGGGAGGTTCACCCCTCCACTTT.

The chain's CDR3 is CASSVGYEQPRIYF. The CDR3 nucleotides are TGTGCCAGCAGTGTCGGCTACGAACAGCCGCGCATTTACTTC. V and J are TRBV2 and TRBJ2-7; D gene unclear. The V gene lost 4 bases and the J gene lost 13 bases, with 23 bases spanning the gap. The CDR3 is 14 amino acids. Germline values: CDR1 SNHLY, CDR2 FYNNEI.

The CDR3 region has the DNA TGTGCCAGCAGTGGGGGGGCAAGTCAGCCCCAGCATTTT. This sequence encodes CASSGGASQPQHF. The chain carries TRBV7-2 and TRBJ1-5, with D perhaps TRBD1 (6 bases). This CDR3 is 13 amino acids long. Germline V lookup: CDR1 SGHTA, CDR2 FQGNSA. Between the trimmed V and J ends, which lost 6 bases and 6 bases, there was a span of 12 bases. Full variable domain (missing parts from reference TRBV7-2 and TRBJ1-5): GAGVSQSPSNKVTEKGKDVELRCDPISGHTALYWYRQSLGQGLEFLIYFQGNSAPDKSGLPSDRFSAERTGGSVSTLTIQRTQQEDSAVYLCASSGGASQPQHFGDGTRLSIL.

The chain employs TRBV12-3 or TRBV12-4 and TRBJ2-1; TRBD1 is a possible D gene (5 bases). Trimming cost V 6 bases and J 0 bases, with 15 bases left between them. The CDR3 has 16 amino acids. The CDR3 reads CASSKTAPGSYNEQFF. As DNA, the CDR3 is TGTGCCAGCAGCAAGACAGCGCCCGGCTCCTACAATGAGCAGTTCTTC.

The V and J genes are TRBV24-1 and TRBJ2-5; 11 bases match TRBD2. Germline-derived CDR1 and CDR2 are KGHDR and SFDVKD. V trimming: 3 bases; J trimming: 5 bases; junction bases outside the gene matches: 4. This CDR3 region has 15 residues. The CDR3 loop reads CATSDLLAGEETQYF. The CDR3 DNA follows: TGTGCCACCAGTGATCTACTAGCGGGAGAGGAGACCCAGTACTTC.